This paragraph covers one T cell receptor (beta chain) sequence. Only a few counts were recorded for this clone. Its cognate antigen has yet to be identified. Base quality data are lacking; no much larger clone is found one base away. This entry belongs to a study of blood T cell repertoires in COVID-19 (TCRdb year 2020). About the full investigation: Samples covering the acute and convalescent phases of COVID-19 were provided by collaborators in the United States, Italy and Spain. The sample metadata nearly always contained a de-identified subject ID, COVID-19 status, age in years and sex. The prospective study material was composed of cDNA or gDNA derived from T cells, B-cell-depleted T cells, or PBMCs. The dataset comprised deeply sampled blood TCRbeta repertoires from subjects exposed to, actively infected with, or recovered from COVID-19. Where available, HLA class I and class II types were taken from metadata supplied by the sample provider and were not determined by assay-based typing. The samples were drawn from the first 160 participants of the ongoing ImmuneRACE study and from over 950 subjects provided by 6 global collaborators. The repertoires were made available in a free public database intended to serve as a resource for research on the immune response to SARS-CoV-2.

Whole blood was collected in K2EDTA tubes by collaborating institutions according to the institutions' own protocols. For TCRbeta analysis, collaborators shipped samples in one of three forms: frozen whole blood, isolated PBMCs, or DNA extracted from either of those sample types. Sequences SGHTA (CDR1) and FQGTGA (CDR2) are obtained from the germline V gene. Measured from the cysteine to the phenylalanine, the CDR3 is 13 residues long. The entry retains the CDR3 DNA only, 39 bases that are in frame from base 1. Ends trimmed: V by 5 bases, J by 4 bases; bases unmatched to a gene: 4. Broad study findings and their caveats: The quantity of clinical and demographic metadata differed by source and by participant and was supplied without curation.

TCRbeta CDR3 regions were amplified from genomic DNA using the immunoSEQ Assay, a bias-controlled multiplex PCR. On the study's bioinformatics: Within the assay, amplification of reference gene primers was used to estimate how many nucleated cells each sample contained. To quantify the absolute abundance of each unique TCRbeta CDR3 rearrangement, sequence reads were collapsed and filtered. Productive Simpson clonality was computed per sample as the square root of Simpson's diversity index over productive rearrangements. TCRdb carries this immuneACCESS record with in-frame sequences only. Its versions omit some clonotypes, under half of them owing to an unresolved V gene in the studies checked, with the rest unexplained. D and trimming come from the DNA, and the V and J calls and clone size come from that table. This sample comprises roughly 60,000 clones, 65% to 85% of them detected only once. 25% of the sample is taken by the ten largest.

This receptor was obtained from a human donor in a cohort sampled during active COVID-19. This receptor chain uses TRBV7-3 and TRBJ2-5; 7 middle bases align to TRBD1. Sequencing was done on a sample of peripheral blood. DNA sequence: TGTGCCAGCAGCCTCAACAGGGGAGAGACCCAGTACTTC. Its protein is CASSLNRGETQYF.